The rows below give T cell receptor beta chains drawn from one sample of a study of blood T cell repertoires in COVID-19. Here immunoSEQ multiplex PCR was the method, and the copy in TCRdb shows in-frame clones only, minus some. This repertoire shows approximately 100,000 clones, 80% to 90% found once; its top ten account for about 30%. The specimen sequenced was peripheral blood. These receptors originate from a woman over 75 with acute or convalescent COVID-19. CDR3s include the opening cysteine and the closing phenylalanine or tryptophan. Each record gives: V gene, J gene, clone size, D gene, CDR3 protein, CDR3 DNA. A D gene is named only where the DNA matches it firmly. The size entry is marked missing in some rows and otherwise reads once, few, many or a size class.

v_gene: TRBV2; j_gene: TRBJ2-7; abundance: .; d_gene: .; CDR3aa: CASSEVAAYEQYF; CDR3nt: TGTGCCAGCAGTGAAGTGGCAGCCTACGAGCAGTACTTC
v_gene: TRBV27; j_gene: TRBJ2-7; abundance: .; d_gene: TRBD2; CDR3aa: CASSKLAGGPARYEQYF; CDR3nt: TGTGCCAGCAGTAAGCTAGCGGGGGGGCCAGCCCGCTACGAGCAGTACTTC
v_gene: TRBV5-8; j_gene: TRBJ1-6; abundance: .; d_gene: TRBD1; CDR3aa: CASSPGTVLISPLHF; CDR3nt: TGTGCCAGCAGCCCGGGGACAGTTTTGATCTCACCCCTCCACTTT
v_gene: TRBV5-1; j_gene: TRBJ2-2; abundance: .; d_gene: TRBD1; CDR3aa: CASSLDPGTGYTGELFF; CDR3nt: TGCGCCAGCAGCTTAGACCCCGGGACAGGGTATACCGGGGAGCTGTTTTTT
v_gene: TRBV4-1; j_gene: TRBJ2-2; abundance: .; d_gene: TRBD1; CDR3aa: CASSQDNRGSGELFF; CDR3nt: TGCGCCAGCAGCCAAGATAACAGGGGATCCGGGGAGCTGTTTTTT
v_gene: TRBV12-5; j_gene: TRBJ1-2; abundance: .; d_gene: .; CDR3aa: CASGPGRLAGYGYTF; CDR3nt: TGTGCTAGTGGACCGGGACGGCTGGCGGGGTATGGCTACACCTTC
v_gene: TRBV7-8; j_gene: TRBJ2-1; abundance: .; d_gene: TRBD1; CDR3aa: CASSSTDFLRTGVYNEQFF; CDR3nt: TGTGCCAGCAGCTCCACGGACTTCTTGAGGACAGGGGTCTACAATGAGCAGTTCTTC
v_gene: TRBV29-1; j_gene: TRBJ2-7; abundance: .; d_gene: TRBD1; CDR3aa: CSVRTGSPYEQYF; CDR3nt: TGCAGCGTTCGGACAGGGAGTCCCTACGAGCAGTACTTC
v_gene: TRBV12-5; j_gene: TRBJ2-1; abundance: .; d_gene: TRBD2; CDR3aa: CASGLVGAGGEQFF; CDR3nt: TGTGCTAGTGGTTTGGTCGGTGCGGGGGGGGAGCAGTTCTTC
v_gene: TRBV9; j_gene: TRBJ2-3; abundance: .; d_gene: TRBD2; CDR3aa: CASSQAGGADTQYF; CDR3nt: TGTGCCAGCAGCCAAGCGGGGGGAGCAGATACGCAGTATTTT
v_gene: TRBV4-1; j_gene: TRBJ1-5; abundance: .; d_gene: .; CDR3aa: CASSLIDNQPQHF; CDR3nt: TGCGCCAGCAGCCTAATAGACAATCAGCCCCAGCATTTT
v_gene: TRBV18; j_gene: TRBJ2-2; abundance: .; d_gene: .; CDR3aa: CASSRGGLYTGELFF; CDR3nt: TGTGCCAGCTCCCGTGGTGGGCTCTACACCGGGGAGCTGTTTTTT
v_gene: TRBV7-9; j_gene: TRBJ2-3; abundance: .; d_gene: TRBD2; CDR3aa: CASSLAPSGGDTDTQYF; CDR3nt: TGTGCCAGCAGCTTAGCTCCTAGCGGGGGGGACACAGATACGCAGTATTTT
v_gene: TRBV5-1; j_gene: TRBJ1-1; abundance: .; d_gene: TRBD1; CDR3aa: CASSLETGIFTEAFF; CDR3nt: TGCGCCAGCAGCTTGGAGACAGGGATTTTCACTGAAGCTTTCTTT
v_gene: TRBV30; j_gene: TRBJ1-1; abundance: .; d_gene: .; CDR3aa: CAWRGDTEAFF; CDR3nt: TGTGCCTGGAGAGGGGACACTGAAGCTTTCTTT
v_gene: TRBV12-5; j_gene: TRBJ1-5; abundance: .; d_gene: TRBD1; CDR3aa: CASGFGTGGNQPQHF; CDR3nt: TGTGCTAGTGGTTTCGGGACAGGGGGCAATCAGCCCCAGCATTTT
v_gene: TRBV30; j_gene: TRBJ2-1; abundance: once; d_gene: .; CDR3aa: CAWSPRRAREQFF; CDR3nt: TGTGCCTGGAGCCCCCGGAGGGCACGGGAGCAGTTCTTC
v_gene: TRBV21-1; j_gene: TRBJ2-5; abundance: few; d_gene: .; CDR3aa: CASTRLNSGSPKETQYF; CDR3nt: TGTGCCAGCACCCGGCTGAATAGCGGGAGCCCTAAAGAGACCCAGTACTTC
v_gene: TRBV5-1; j_gene: TRBJ2-1; abundance: .; d_gene: TRBD2; CDR3aa: CASSLVLAGDEQFF; CDR3nt: TGCGCCAGCAGCTTGGTACTAGCGGGGGACGAGCAGTTCTTC
v_gene: TRBV27; j_gene: TRBJ1-2; abundance: .; d_gene: TRBD1; CDR3aa: CASRTGQGARGYTF; CDR3nt: TGTGCCAGCAGAACTGGACAGGGGGCGCGAGGCTACACCTTC
v_gene: TRBV15; j_gene: TRBJ2-3; abundance: once; d_gene: .; CDR3aa: CATSRDPSTDTQYF; CDR3nt: TGTGCCACCAGCAGAGATCCATCCACAGATACGCAGTATTTT
v_gene: TRBV6-5; j_gene: TRBJ2-5; abundance: once; d_gene: TRBD1; CDR3aa: CASSTGTGGLETQYF; CDR3nt: TGTGCCAGCAGCACCGGGACAGGAGGTTTGGAGACCCAGTACTTC
v_gene: TRBV7-3; j_gene: TRBJ2-2; abundance: many; d_gene: TRBD2; CDR3aa: CASSPGLAGELFF; CDR3nt: TGTGCCAGCAGCCCGGGACTAGCCGGGGAGCTGTTTTTT
v_gene: TRBV5-1; j_gene: TRBJ1-6; abundance: .; d_gene: .; CDR3aa: CASSLQAADSPLHF; CDR3nt: TGCGCCAGCAGCTTGCAAGCAGCGGATTCACCCCTCCACTTT
v_gene: TRBV5-1; j_gene: TRBJ2-7; abundance: .; d_gene: TRBD1; CDR3aa: CASSLTRGPYEQYF; CDR3nt: TGCGCCAGCAGCTTGACAAGGGGGCCCTACGAGCAGTACTTC
v_gene: TRBV29-1; j_gene: TRBJ2-7; abundance: .; d_gene: .; CDR3aa: CSVERTGLVDEQYF; CDR3nt: TGCAGCGTTGAGCGTACAGGGCTGGTGGACGAGCAGTACTTC
v_gene: TRBV7-2; j_gene: TRBJ1-5; abundance: once; d_gene: TRBD1; CDR3aa: CASSKDRGSNQPQHF; CDR3nt: TGTGCCAGCAGCAAGGACAGGGGTAGCAATCAGCCCCAGCATTTT